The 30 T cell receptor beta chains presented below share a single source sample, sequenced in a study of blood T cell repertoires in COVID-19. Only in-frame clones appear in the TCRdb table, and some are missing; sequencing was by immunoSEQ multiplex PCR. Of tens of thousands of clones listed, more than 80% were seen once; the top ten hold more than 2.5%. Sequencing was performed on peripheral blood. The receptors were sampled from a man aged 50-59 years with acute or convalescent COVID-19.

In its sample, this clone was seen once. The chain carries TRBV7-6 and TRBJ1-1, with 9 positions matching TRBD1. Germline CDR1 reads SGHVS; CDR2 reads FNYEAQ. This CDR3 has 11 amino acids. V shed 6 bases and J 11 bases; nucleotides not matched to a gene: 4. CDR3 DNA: TGTGCCAGCAGTAGGACAGGGGAGGCTTTCTTT. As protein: CASSRTGEAFF.

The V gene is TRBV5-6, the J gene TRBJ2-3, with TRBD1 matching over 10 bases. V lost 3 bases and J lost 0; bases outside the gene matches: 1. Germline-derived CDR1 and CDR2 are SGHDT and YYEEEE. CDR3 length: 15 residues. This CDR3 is CASSWDRGSTDTQYF. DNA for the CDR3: TGTGCCAGCAGCTGGGACAGGGGAAGCACAGATACGCAGTATTTT.

The CDR3 is CASSPSLGEETQYF. CDR3 coding DNA: TGTGCCAGCTCACCAAGCTTAGGGGAAGAGACCCAGTACTTC. This chain joins TRBV18 and TRBJ2-5, with D perhaps matching TRBD1 (5 bases). Germline values: CDR1 KGHSH, CDR2 LQKENI. This CDR3 has 14 amino acids. The V end lost 2 bases, the J end lost 3 bases, and 10 bases lay between the germline ends.

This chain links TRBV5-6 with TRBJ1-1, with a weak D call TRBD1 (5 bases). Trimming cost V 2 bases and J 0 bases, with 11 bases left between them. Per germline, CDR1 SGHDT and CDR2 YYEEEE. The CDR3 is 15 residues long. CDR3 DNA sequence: TGTGCCAGCAGCTTCTTCACAGGAGTGAACACTGAAGCTTTCTTT. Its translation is CASSFFTGVNTEAFF.

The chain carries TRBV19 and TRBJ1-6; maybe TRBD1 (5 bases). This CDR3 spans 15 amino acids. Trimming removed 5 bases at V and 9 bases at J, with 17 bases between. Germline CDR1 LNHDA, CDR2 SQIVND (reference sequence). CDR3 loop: CASSRGEVVGSPLHF. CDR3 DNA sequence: TGTGCCAGTAGTCGGGGGGAAGTCGTCGGTTCACCCCTCCACTTT. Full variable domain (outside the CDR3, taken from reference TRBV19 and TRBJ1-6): DGGITQSPKYLFRKEGQNVTLSCEQNLNHDAMYWYRQDPGQGLRLIYYSQIVNDFQKGDIAEGYSVSREKKESFPLTVTSAQKNPTAFYLCASSRGEVVGSPLHFGNGTRLTVT.

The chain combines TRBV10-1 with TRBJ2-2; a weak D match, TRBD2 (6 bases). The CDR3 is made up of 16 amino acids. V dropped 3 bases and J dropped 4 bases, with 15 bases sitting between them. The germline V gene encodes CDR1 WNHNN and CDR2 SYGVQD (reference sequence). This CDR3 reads CASSESPGVGTGELFF. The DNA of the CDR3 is TGCGCCAGCAGTGAATCCCCGGGGGTGGGCACCGGGGAGCTGTTTTTT.

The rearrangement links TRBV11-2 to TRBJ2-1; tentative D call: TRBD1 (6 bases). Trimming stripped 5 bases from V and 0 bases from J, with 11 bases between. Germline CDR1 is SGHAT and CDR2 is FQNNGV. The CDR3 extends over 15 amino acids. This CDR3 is CASSRDMSSYNEQFF. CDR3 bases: TGTGCCAGCAGCCGGGACATGAGCTCCTACAATGAGCAGTTCTTC.

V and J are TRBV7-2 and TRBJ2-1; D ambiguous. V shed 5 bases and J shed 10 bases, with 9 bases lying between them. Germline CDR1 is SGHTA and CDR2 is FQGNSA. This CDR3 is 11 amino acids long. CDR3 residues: CASSAAREQFF. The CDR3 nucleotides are TGTGCCAGCAGCGCGGCCCGGGAGCAGTTCTTC.

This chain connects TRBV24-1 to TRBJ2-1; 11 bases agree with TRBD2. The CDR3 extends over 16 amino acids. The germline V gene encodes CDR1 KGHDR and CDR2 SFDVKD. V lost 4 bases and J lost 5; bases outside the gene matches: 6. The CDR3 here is CATSDPSGRPNNEQFF. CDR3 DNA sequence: TGTGCCACCAGTGACCCTAGCGGGAGGCCCAACAATGAGCAGTTCTTC.

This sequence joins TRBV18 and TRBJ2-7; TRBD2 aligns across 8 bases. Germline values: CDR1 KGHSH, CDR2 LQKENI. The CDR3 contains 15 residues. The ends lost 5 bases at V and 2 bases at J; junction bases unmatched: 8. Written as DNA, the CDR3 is TGTGCCAGCTCATCTGGGACTAGGGCCCCCTACGAGCAGTACTTC. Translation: CASSSGTRAPYEQYF.

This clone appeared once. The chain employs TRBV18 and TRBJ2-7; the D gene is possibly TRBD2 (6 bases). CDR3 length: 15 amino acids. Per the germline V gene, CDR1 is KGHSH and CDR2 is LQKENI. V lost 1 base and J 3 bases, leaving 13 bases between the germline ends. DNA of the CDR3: TGTGCCAGCTCACCACACCGGGACTCCGGCTACGAGCAGTACTTC. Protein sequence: CASSPHRDSGYEQYF. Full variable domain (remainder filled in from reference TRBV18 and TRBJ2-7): NAGVMQNPRHLVRRRGQEARLRCSPMKGHSHVYWYRQLPEEGLKFMVYLQKENIIDESGMPKERFSAEFPKEGPSILRIQQVVRGDSAAYFCASSPHRDSGYEQYFGPGTRLTVT.

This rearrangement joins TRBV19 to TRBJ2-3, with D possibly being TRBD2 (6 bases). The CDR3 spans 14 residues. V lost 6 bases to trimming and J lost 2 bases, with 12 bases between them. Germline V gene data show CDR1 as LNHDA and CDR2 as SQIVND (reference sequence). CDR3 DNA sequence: TGTGCCAGTAGGAAAAGGGACTCCACAGATACGCAGTATTTT. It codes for CASRKRDSTDTQYF.

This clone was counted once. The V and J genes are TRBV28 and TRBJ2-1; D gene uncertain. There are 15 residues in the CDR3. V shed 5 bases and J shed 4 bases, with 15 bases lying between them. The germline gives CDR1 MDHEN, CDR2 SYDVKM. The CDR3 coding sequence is TGTGCCAGCAGTGTAAACCGGGTCCCTTACAATGAGCAGTTCTTC. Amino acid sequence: CASSVNRVPYNEQFF.

CDR3 DNA: TGTGCCAGCAGTCCGACAGGGTACGACTATGGCTACACCTTC. Residues: CASSPTGYDYGYTF. V usage is TRBV6-5 and J usage is TRBJ1-2; 7 bases are shared with TRBD1. CDR1 MNHEY and CDR2 SVGAGI come from the germline V gene. This CDR3 region has 14 residues. Trimming cost V 5 bases and J 3 bases; bases outside gene matches: 6.

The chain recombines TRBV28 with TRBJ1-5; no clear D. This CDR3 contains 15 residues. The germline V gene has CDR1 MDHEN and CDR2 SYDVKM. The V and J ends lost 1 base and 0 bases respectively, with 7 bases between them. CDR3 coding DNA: TGTGCCAGCAGTTTATCAGGCTATAGCAATCAGCCCCAGCATTTT. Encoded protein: CASSLSGYSNQPQHF.

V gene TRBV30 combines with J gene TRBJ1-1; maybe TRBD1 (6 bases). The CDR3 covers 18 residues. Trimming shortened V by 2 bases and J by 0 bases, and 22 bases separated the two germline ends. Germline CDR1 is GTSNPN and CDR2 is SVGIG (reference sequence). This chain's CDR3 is CAWSPAFDLTGMNTEAFF. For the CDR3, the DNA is TGTGCCTGGAGTCCTGCGTTCGACCTTACAGGGATGAACACTGAAGCTTTCTTT.

The CDR3 is CASSLNQGNYGYTF. CDR3 nucleotide sequence: TGTGCCAGCAGCTTAAATCAGGGCAACTATGGCTACACCTTC. The chain combines TRBV13 with TRBJ1-2; a weak D match, TRBD1 (5 bases). Per germline, CDR1 PRHDT and CDR2 FYEKMQ (reference sequence). There are 14 residues in the CDR3. V lost 2 bases and J 2 bases, leaving 9 bases between the germline ends.

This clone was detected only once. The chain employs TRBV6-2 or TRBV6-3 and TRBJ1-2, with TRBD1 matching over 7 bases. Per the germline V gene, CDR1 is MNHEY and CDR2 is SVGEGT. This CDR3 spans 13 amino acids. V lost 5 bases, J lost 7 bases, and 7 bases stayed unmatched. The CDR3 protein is CASSEDRLGGYTF. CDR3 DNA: TGTGCCAGCAGTGAGGACAGGTTGGGTGGCTACACCTTC.

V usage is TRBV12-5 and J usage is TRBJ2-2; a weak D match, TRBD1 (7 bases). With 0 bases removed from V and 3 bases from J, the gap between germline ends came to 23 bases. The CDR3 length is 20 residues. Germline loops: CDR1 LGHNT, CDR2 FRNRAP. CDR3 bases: TGTGCTAGTGGTTTGGTAAGCGTTGGGGAAGACAGGGAGGACACCGGGGAGCTGTTTTTT. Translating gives CASGLVSVGEDREDTGELFF.

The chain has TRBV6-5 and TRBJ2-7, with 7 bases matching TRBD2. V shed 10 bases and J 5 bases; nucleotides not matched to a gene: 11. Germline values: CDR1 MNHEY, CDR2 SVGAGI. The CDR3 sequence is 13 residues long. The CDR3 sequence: CATSSGSWDEQYF. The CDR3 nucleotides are TGTGCCACATCTAGCGGTTCGTGGGACGAGCAGTACTTC.

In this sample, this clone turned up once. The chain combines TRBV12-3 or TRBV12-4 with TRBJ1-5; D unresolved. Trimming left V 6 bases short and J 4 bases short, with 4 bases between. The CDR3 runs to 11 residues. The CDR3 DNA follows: TGTGCCAGCAGCCGGAATCAGCCCCAGCATTTT. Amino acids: CASSRNQPQHF.

CDR3 in amino acids: CASSILAGVSTDTQYF. CDR3 DNA sequence: TGTGCCAGCAGCATCCTAGCGGGGGTGAGCACAGATACGCAGTATTTT. The V call is TRBV21-1, the J call TRBJ2-3; the table's D call of TRBD2 was not tested on the DNA. TRBV21-1 is given as a pseudogene. The CDR3 spans 16 residues.

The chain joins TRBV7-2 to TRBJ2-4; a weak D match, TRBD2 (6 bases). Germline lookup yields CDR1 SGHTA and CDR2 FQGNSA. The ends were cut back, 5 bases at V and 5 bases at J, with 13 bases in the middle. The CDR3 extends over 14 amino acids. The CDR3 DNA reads TGTGCCAGCAGCGTGACTAGTTCGCAAAACATTCAGTACTTC. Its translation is CASSVTSSQNIQYF.

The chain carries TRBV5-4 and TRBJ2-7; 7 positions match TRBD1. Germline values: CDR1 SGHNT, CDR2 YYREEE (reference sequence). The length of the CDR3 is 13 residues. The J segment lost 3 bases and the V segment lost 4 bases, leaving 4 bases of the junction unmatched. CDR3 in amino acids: CASSGDRNYEQYF. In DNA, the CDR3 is TGTGCCAGCAGCGGGGACAGAAACTACGAGCAGTACTTC.

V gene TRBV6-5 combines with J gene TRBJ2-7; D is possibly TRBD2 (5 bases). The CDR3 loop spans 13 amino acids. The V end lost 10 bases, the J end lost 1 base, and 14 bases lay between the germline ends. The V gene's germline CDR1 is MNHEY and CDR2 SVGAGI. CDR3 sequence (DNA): TGTGCCACCAACCTTCGGGGATCCTACGAGCAGTACTTC. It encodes CATNLRGSYEQYF.

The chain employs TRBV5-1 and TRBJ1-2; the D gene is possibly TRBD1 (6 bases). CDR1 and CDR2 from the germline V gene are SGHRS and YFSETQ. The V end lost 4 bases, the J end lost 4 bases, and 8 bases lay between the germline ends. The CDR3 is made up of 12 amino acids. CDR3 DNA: TGCGCCAGCAGCCCCAGGGGCTATGGCTACACCTTC. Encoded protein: CASSPRGYGYTF. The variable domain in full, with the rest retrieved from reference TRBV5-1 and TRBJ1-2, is KAGVTQTPRYLIKTRGQQVTLSCSPISGHRSVSWYQQTPGQGLQFLFEYFSETQRNKGNFPGRFSGRQFSNSRSEMNVSTLELGDSALYLCASSPRGYGYTFGSGTRLTVV.

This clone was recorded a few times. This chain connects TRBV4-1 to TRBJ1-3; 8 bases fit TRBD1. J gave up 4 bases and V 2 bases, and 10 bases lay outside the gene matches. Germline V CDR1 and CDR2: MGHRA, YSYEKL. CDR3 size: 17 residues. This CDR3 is CASSQTIRTGNGNTIYF. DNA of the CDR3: TGCGCCAGCAGCCAAACCATAAGGACAGGGAACGGAAACACCATATATTTT.

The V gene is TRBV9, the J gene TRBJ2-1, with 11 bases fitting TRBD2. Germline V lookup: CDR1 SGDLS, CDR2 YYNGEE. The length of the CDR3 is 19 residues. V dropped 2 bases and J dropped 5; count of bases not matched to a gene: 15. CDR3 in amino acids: CASSVDAPLAGAGDNEQFF. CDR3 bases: TGTGCCAGCAGCGTCGACGCCCCACTAGCGGGAGCTGGCGACAATGAGCAGTTCTTC.

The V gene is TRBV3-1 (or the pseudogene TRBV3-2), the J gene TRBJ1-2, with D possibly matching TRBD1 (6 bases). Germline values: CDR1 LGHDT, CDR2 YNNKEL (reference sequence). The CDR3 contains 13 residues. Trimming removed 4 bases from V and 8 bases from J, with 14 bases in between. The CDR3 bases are TGTGCCAGCAGCCTTCAGGACAGTGAAGGCTACACCTTC. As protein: CASSLQDSEGYTF.

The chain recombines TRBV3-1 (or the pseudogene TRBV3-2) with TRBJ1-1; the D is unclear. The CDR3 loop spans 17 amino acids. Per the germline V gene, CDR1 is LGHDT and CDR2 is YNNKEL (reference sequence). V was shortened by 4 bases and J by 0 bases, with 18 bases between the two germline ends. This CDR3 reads CASSPPRHPFMNTEAFF. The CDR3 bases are TGTGCCAGCAGCCCCCCTAGGCACCCGTTCATGAACACTGAAGCTTTCTTT.